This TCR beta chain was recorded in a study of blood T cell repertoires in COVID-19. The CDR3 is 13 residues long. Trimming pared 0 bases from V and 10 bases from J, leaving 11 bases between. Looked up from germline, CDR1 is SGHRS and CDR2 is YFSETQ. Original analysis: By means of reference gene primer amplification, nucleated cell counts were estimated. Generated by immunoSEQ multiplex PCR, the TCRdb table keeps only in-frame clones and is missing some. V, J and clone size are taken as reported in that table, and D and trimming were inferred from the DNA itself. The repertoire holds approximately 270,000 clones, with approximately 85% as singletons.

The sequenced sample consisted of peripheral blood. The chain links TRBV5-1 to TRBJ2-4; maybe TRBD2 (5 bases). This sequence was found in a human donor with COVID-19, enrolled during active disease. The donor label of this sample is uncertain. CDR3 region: CASSLGAGRIQYF. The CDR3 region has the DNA TGCGCCAGCAGCTTGGGGGCGGGCAGAATTCAGTACTTC.